The entry below gives a single T cell receptor beta chain sequence along with its context. The source of the sample is a study of cytomegalovirus exposure and HLA in healthy donors. Study at large: In a previous analysis, around 110 million unique TCR beta sequences were found from about 190 million T cells.

Trimming cost V 0 bases and J 1 base; bases outside gene matches: 5. Germline V lookup: CDR1 MNHEY, CDR2 SVGAGI. The CDR3 sequence is 16 residues long. PCR used 60 Vbeta primers and 13 Jbeta primers. Sequencing used immunoSEQ multiplex PCR; TCRdb keeps in-frame clones, though not all of them. The table records around 130,000 clones, roughly 80% of them present only once. The J gene is TRBJ1-1, the V gene TRBV6-5, with 7 bases fitting TRBD1. The sample was PBMCs. The clonotype originates from a man in his forties or fifties in good health and CMV-seronegative. The CDR3 DNA reads as TGTGCCAGCAGTTACTCGGGATACAGGGGGAACACTGAAGCTTTCTTT. Protein: CASSYSGYRGNTEAFF.